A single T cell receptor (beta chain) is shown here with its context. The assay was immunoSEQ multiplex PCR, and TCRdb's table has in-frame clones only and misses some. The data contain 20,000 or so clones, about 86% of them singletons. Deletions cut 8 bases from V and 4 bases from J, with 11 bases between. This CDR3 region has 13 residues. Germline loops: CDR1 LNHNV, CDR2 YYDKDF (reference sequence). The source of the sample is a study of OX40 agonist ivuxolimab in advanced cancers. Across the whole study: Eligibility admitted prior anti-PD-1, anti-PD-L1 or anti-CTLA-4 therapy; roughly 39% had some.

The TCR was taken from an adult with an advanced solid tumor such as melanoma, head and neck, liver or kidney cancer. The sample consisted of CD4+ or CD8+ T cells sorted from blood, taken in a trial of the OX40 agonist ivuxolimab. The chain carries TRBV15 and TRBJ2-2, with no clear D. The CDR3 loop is CATQGPFTGELFF. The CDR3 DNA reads TGTGCCACCCAAGGGCCCTTCACCGGGGAGCTGTTTTTT.